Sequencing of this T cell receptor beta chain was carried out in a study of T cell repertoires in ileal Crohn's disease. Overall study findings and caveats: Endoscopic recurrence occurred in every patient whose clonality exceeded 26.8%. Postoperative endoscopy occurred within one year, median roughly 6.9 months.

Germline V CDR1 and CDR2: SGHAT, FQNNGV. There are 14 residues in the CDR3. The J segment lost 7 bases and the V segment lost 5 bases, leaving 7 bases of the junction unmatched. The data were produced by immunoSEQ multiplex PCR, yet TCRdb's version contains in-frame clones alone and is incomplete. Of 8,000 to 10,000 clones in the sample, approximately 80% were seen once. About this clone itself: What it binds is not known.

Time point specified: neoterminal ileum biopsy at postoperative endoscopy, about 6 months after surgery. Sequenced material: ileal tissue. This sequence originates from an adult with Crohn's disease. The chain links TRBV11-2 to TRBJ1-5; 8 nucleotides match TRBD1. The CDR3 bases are TGTGCCAGCAGCCCATCTGGACAGGGCCAGCCCCAGCATTTT. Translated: CASSPSGQGQPQHF.